These 4 T cell receptor beta chains share one sample of origin, sequenced in a study of cytomegalovirus exposure and HLA in healthy donors. Sequencing was performed with immunoSEQ multiplex PCR; in TCRdb, only in-frame clones are kept and a portion is missing. The data show some 70,000 clones, roughly 96% seen once. Input material: PBMCs. The receptors were sampled from a man younger than 30 in good health and CMV-seronegative.

V is TRBV18 and J is TRBJ2-1, with 11 bases aligning to TRBD1. Germline CDR1 and CDR2: KGHSH and LQKENI. The CDR3 runs to 15 residues. The V and J ends lost 5 bases and 4 bases, in that order; junction bases with no gene match: 4. CDR3 protein: CASSAGTGGYNEQFF. CDR3 bases: TGTGCCAGCTCAGCCGGGACAGGGGGGTACAATGAGCAGTTCTTC.

The chain has TRBV19 and TRBJ2-1; D unclear. The CDR3 is 16 amino acids. CDR1 is LNHDA and CDR2 is SQIVND in the germline V gene (reference sequence). Trimming left V 1 base short and J 0 bases short, with 10 bases between. DNA of the CDR3: TGTGCCAGTAGTATAGCGGAGTGGAGCTCCTACAATGAGCAGTTCTTC. Encoded protein: CASSIAEWSSYNEQFF.

The CDR3 nucleotides are TGTGCCAGCAGTGGAGGCACTGAAGCTTTCTTT. Translated: CASSGGTEAFF. The rearrangement uses TRBV2 and TRBJ1-1; unclear D gene. CDR1 is SNHLY and CDR2 is FYNNEI in the germline V gene. The CDR3 contains 11 residues. Between the trimmed V and J ends, which lost 4 bases and 4 bases, there was a span of 4 bases. Drawing the rest from reference TRBV2 and TRBJ1-1, the complete variable domain is EPEVTQTPSHQVTQMGQEVILRCVPISNHLYFYWYRQILGQKVEFLVSFYNNEISEKSEIFDDQFSVERPDGSNFTLKIRSTKLEDSAMYFCASSGGTEAFFGQGTRLTVV.

This clone showed up just once. V is TRBV2 and J is TRBJ1-2; D possibly corresponds to TRBD1 (6 bases). The CDR3 totals 17 residues. Trimming took 1 base from V and 5 from J, leaving 20 bases between them. The germline V gene encodes CDR1 SNHLY and CDR2 FYNNEI. The CDR3 loop reads CASSEVIGAQGRYGYTF. CDR3 in DNA: TGTGCCAGCAGTGAAGTAATAGGAGCACAGGGTCGGTATGGCTACACCTTC. Full variable domain (outside the CDR3, taken from reference TRBV2 and TRBJ1-2): EPEVTQTPSHQVTQMGQEVILRCVPISNHLYFYWYRQILGQKVEFLVSFYNNEISEKSEIFDDQFSVERPDGSNFTLKIRSTKLEDSAMYFCASSEVIGAQGRYGYTFGSGTRLTVV.